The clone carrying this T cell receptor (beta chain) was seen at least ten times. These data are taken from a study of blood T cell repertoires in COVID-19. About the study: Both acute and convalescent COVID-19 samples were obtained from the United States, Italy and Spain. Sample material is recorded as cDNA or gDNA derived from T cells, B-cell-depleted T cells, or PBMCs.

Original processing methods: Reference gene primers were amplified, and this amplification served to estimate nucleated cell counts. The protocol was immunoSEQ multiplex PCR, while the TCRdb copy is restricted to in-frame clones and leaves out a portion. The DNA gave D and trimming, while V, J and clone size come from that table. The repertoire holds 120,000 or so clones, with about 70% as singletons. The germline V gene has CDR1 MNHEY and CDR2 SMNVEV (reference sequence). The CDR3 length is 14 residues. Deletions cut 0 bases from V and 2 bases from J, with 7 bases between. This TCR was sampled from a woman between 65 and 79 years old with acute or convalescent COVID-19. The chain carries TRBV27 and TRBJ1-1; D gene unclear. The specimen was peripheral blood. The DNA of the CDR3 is TGTGCCAGCAGTTTATCGCGGAAAAACACTGAAGCTTTCTTT. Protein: CASSLSRKNTEAFF.